These T cell receptor beta chains were read from a single sample in a study of T-cell reconstitution after alpha-beta-depleted transplantation in children. One entry per CDR3 protein results from TCRdb running MiXCR on the PCR reads. Here the sample spans 700,000 to 950,000 distinct CDR3 sequences, roughly 15% being singletons. The source was PBMCs, mostly from graft donor cells, collected 360 days after TCRalphabeta/CD19-depleted stem cell transplant. These receptors all come from a male patient aged 5 to 17 who had a stem cell transplant for acute lymphoblastic leukemia, so the T cells may come from the graft donor. Both conserved end residues are part of each CDR3. The order of the fields is D gene, J gene, CDR3 length, V gene, clone size, CDR3 DNA, CDR3 protein. D genes are given only for firm matches. Some rows have no size entry. The others give once, few or many, or a class for an expanded clone.

TRBD2	TRBJ2-1	17	TRBV6-7	-	TGTGCCAGCAGTTCCAGCCGTGGGACTAGCGTGCCCAATGAGCAGTTCTTC	CASSSSRGTSVPNEQFF
TRBD1	TRBJ1-2	15	TRBV7-9	many	TGTGCCAGCAGCGCCAAAGGACAGGGGGACTATGGCTACACCTTC	CASSAKGQGDYGYTF
-	TRBJ2-2	16	TRBV6-5	once	TGTGCCAGCATTCGCCAGGGTAACGGAAACACCGGGGAGCTGTTTTTT	CASIRQGNGNTGELFF
TRBD2	TRBJ2-7	11	TRBV29-1	-	TGCAGCGTGGGACTAGCGTACGAGCAGTACTTC	CSVGLAYEQYF
-	TRBJ2-3	13	TRBV29-1	few	TGCAGCGTTACGGACAGAGTTCTTGATACGCAGTATTTT	CSVTDRVLDTQYF
TRBD2	TRBJ2-2	17	TRBV7-2	-	TGTGCCAGCAGCTTAGCTTCTAGCGGGAGGCGCGGCGGGGAGCTGTTTTTT	CASSLASSGRRGGELFF
-	TRBJ1-2	12	TRBV15	few	TGTGCCACCAGTAAGACCCAAAGAGGCTACACCTTC	CATSKTQRGYTF
TRBD2	TRBJ2-7	15	TRBV4-1	many	TGCGCCAGCAGCCAAGTGCCTAGCGGGAGTTACGAGCAGTACTTC	CASSQVPSGSYEQYF
TRBD1	TRBJ2-4	19	TRBV11-2	-	TGTGCCAGCAGCTTAGATTTGACAGGGCTTTCCCTAGCCAAAAACATTCAGTACTTC	CASSLDLTGLSLAKNIQYF
TRBD2	TRBJ2-5	14	TRBV27	-	TGTGCCAGCGGGGGGAGGGTGGGGAAAGAGACCCAGTACTTC	CASGGRVGKETQYF
-	TRBJ2-1	17	TRBV5-1	-	TGCGCCAGCAGCTTGGGAGCCGGGGGCCCTTCCTACAATGAGCAGTTCTTC	CASSLGAGGPSYNEQFF
TRBD1	TRBJ2-3	15	TRBV20-1	few	TGCAGTGCTAGACCAACCGGGACAGGCGCAGATACGCAGTATTTT	CSARPTGTGADTQYF
-	TRBJ2-1	14	TRBV20-1	-	TGCAGTGCTAGTCCCGGGAGTCAGAACAATGAGCAGTTCTTC	CSASPGSQNNEQFF
TRBD2	TRBJ2-1	16	TRBV24-1	-	TGTGCCACCAGTCTGGGCGGACTAGCGGGAGTAGGTGAGCAGTTCTTC	CATSLGGLAGVGEQFF
TRBD1	TRBJ2-7	15	TRBV7-9	few	TGTGCCAGCAGCTTAGTATCCGGGACAGGGAACGAGCAGTACTTC	CASSLVSGTGNEQYF
-	TRBJ2-2	13	TRBV20-1	-	TGCAGTGCTAGAGAATCTTTCCCCGGGGAGCTGTTTTTT	CSARESFPGELFF
TRBD2	TRBJ2-1	15	TRBV20-1	many	TGCAGTGCTAGAGATCTGGGTAGCGGGATCAATGAGCAGTTCTTC	CSARDLGSGINEQFF
-	TRBJ2-2	15	TRBV12-3/TRBV12-4	-	TGTGCCAGCAGGAAGGGACCAACGAACACCGGGGAGCTGTTTTTT	CASRKGPTNTGELFF
TRBD1	TRBJ2-7	14	TRBV3-1	few	TGTGCAACTTCCGACAGGGGGCGCATGTACGAGCAGTACTTC	CATSDRGRMYEQYF
-	TRBJ2-4	17	TRBV20-1	-	TGCAGTGCTAGTATCTTCGGGCGAGGCGGTGCCAAAAACATTCAGTACTTC	CSASIFGRGGAKNIQYF
-	TRBJ2-3	14	TRBV4-1	-	TGCGCCAGCAGCCAATCCCAGGGATTAGATACGCAGTATTTT	CASSQSQGLDTQYF
-	TRBJ1-2	15	TRBV7-9	few	TGTGCCAGCAGCTTAGTTCAGGGGCGCAACTATGGCTACACCTTC	CASSLVQGRNYGYTF
-	TRBJ2-1	15	TRBV24-1	-	TGTGCCACCAGTGATTTGGGGGCGAGGGGCAATGAGCAGTTCTTC	CATSDLGARGNEQFF
-	TRBJ2-2	13	TRBV24-1	many	TGTGCCACCAGTGTTCCAGGGCCCGGGGAGCTGTTTTTT	CATSVPGPGELFF
TRBD2	TRBJ2-5	16	TRBV20-1	many	TGCAGTGCTAGAGTGCGGGGAGGGACCCTCTGGGAGACCCAGTACTTC	CSARVRGGTLWETQYF
TRBD1	TRBJ2-5	14	TRBV5-1	-	TGCGCCAGCAGCTTGCTGACAGGGGCAGAGACCCAGTACTTC	CASSLLTGAETQYF
TRBD2	TRBJ2-3	17	TRBV29-1	-	TGCAGCGTTGAAATCCCGACTAGCGGGAGGTGGTCAGATACGCAGTATTTT	CSVEIPTSGRWSDTQYF
TRBD2	TRBJ2-1	16	TRBV7-3	few	TGTGCCAGCAGCCCGACAGTAGCGGGAGCCCTCAGTGAGCAGTTCTTC	CASSPTVAGALSEQFF
-	TRBJ2-7	17	TRBV4-1	few	TGCGCCAGCAGCCCCGGACTTCGGGATGCCCGTCCAGGGGAGCAGTACTTC	CASSPGLRDARPGEQYF
TRBD2	TRBJ2-7	14	TRBV5-1	few	TGCGCCAGCAGCACGGGACTATCTTTCTACGAGCAGTACTTC	CASSTGLSFYEQYF
TRBD2	TRBJ2-3	18	TRBV6-5	-	TGTGCCAGCAGTTACTCGGATCCCAGCGGGAGGGGCACAGATACGCAGTATTTT	CASSYSDPSGRGTDTQYF
TRBD2	TRBJ2-4	16	TRBV5-1	-	TGCGCCAGCAGCTTGGGGAGCGGGAATACCAAAAACATTCAGTACTTC	CASSLGSGNTKNIQYF
-	TRBJ2-7	13	TRBV28	many	TGTGCCAGCAGTTTACACAGCTCCTACGAGCAGTACTTC	CASSLHSSYEQYF
TRBD1	TRBJ1-1	14	TRBV5-1	many	TGCGCCAGCAGCTGGACAGGCGCTTACACTGAAGCTTTCTTT	CASSWTGAYTEAFF
-	TRBJ2-7	17	TRBV7-8	few	TGTGCCAGCAGCAAGACTACCGGGACGCGGAACTTCTACGAGCAGTACTTC	CASSKTTGTRNFYEQYF
TRBD1	TRBJ2-3	16	TRBV6-1	few	TGTGCCAGCAGTCATACGGGGACAGTAAGCACAGATACGCAGTATTTT	CASSHTGTVSTDTQYF
-	TRBJ1-2	11	TRBV6-5	few	TGTGCCAGCAGTTACCCCGGAGGCTACACCTTC	CASSYPGGYTF
-	TRBJ2-2	16	TRBV5-1	many	TGCGCCAGCAGCTTACTGGACAGCTCGAACACCGGGGAGCTGTTTTTT	CASSLLDSSNTGELFF
-	TRBJ1-1	14	TRBV6-2/TRBV6-3	-	TGTGCCAGCAGTGGAGGGGTAGGGGACACTGAAGCTTTCTTT	CASSGGVGDTEAFF
-	TRBJ2-7	14	TRBV7-8	many	TGTGCCAGCAGCTTTGCAGGGTCCAACTACGAGCAGTACTTC	CASSFAGSNYEQYF
-	TRBJ2-7	14	TRBV27	few	TGTGCCAGCAGTTTATGGGCGAGCTCCTACGAGCAGTACTTC	CASSLWASSYEQYF
-	TRBJ2-2	14	TRBV7-9	few	TGTGCCAGGGCCCGGGACTTAAACACCGGGGAGCTGTTTTTT	CARARDLNTGELFF
-	TRBJ1-4	11	TRBV6-1	-	TGTGCCAGCAGAATGGGGTCCGGGACGCGTTTT	CASRMGSGTRF